The 22 T cell receptor beta chains below were found in one sample sequenced in a study of graft-versus-host responses after intestinal transplantation. The method was immunoSEQ multiplex PCR; TCRdb's version includes in-frame clones alone and lacks a portion of them. Among about 93,000 clones listed, roughly 93% were seen once. Their antigen targets remain unknown. The source was unstimulated CD8+ T cells sorted from spleen or lymph node cells, collected before intestinal transplant. The receptor source for this set is a human donor who received an intestinal transplant.

The CDR3 nucleotides read TGTGCCAGCAGCTTAAACAGGATCGAAAAACTGTTTTTT. It encodes CASSLNRIEKLFF. This chain uses TRBV7-8 with TRBJ1-4, with a possible D match to TRBD1 (5 bases). Per the germline V gene, CDR1 is SGHVS and CDR2 is FQNEAQ. V lost 2 bases and J 8 bases, leaving 9 bases between the germline ends. CDR3 size: 13 residues.

This sequence joins TRBV10-3 and TRBJ1-5, with 8 bases matching TRBD1. V shed 5 bases and J 7 bases; nucleotides not matched to a gene: 10. Germline V lookup: CDR1 ENHRY, CDR2 SYGVKD. This CDR3 has 15 residues. In DNA form, the CDR3 reads TGTGCCATCAGTCCCGGACAGGGTGGATGGCAGCCCCAGCATTTT. Its protein is CAISPGQGGWQPQHF.

The chain carries TRBV5-1 and TRBJ2-7; D is unresolved. The CDR3 is 12 residues long. Germline lookup yields CDR1 SGHRS and CDR2 YFSETQ. V was clipped by 2 bases and J by 3 bases, with 6 bases between them. As DNA, the CDR3 is TGCGCCAGCAGCTTTCCGGGCTACGAGCAGTACTTC. This encodes CASSFPGYEQYF.

The chain couples TRBV19 to TRBJ2-1, with 10 nucleotides matching TRBD1. Germline lookup yields CDR1 LNHDA and CDR2 SQIVND (reference sequence). This CDR3 region has 17 residues. V lost 0 bases to trimming and J lost 4 bases; unmatched junction nucleotides: 6. The CDR3 loop reads CASSIDRRDRGYNEQFF. CDR3 coding DNA: TGTGCCAGTAGTATAGATCGAAGGGACAGGGGTTACAATGAGCAGTTCTTC. Full variable domain (missing parts from reference TRBV19 and TRBJ2-1): DGGITQSPKYLFRKEGQNVTLSCEQNLNHDAMYWYRQDPGQGLRLIYYSQIVNDFQKGDIAEGYSVSREKKESFPLTVTSAQKNPTAFYLCASSIDRRDRGYNEQFFGPGTRLTVL.

The V gene is TRBV6-1, the J gene TRBJ2-2; 10 nucleotides agree with TRBD1. This CDR3 is 17 amino acids long. Germline CDR1 MNHNS, CDR2 SASEGT. V lost 4 bases and J lost 3; bases outside the gene matches: 8. The CDR3 loop reads CASSGGGDRGYTGELFF. The CDR3 region has the DNA TGTGCCAGCAGTGGGGGAGGGGACAGGGGTTACACCGGGGAGCTGTTTTTT.

The chain uses TRBV7-2 and TRBJ1-5, with D possibly being TRBD1 (6 bases). V lost 4 bases to trimming and J lost 4 bases, with 23 bases between them. Germline V gives CDR1 SGHTA, CDR2 FQGNSA. The CDR3 extends over 18 amino acids. CDR3 DNA: TGTGCCAGCAGCTCTAGCCCTACGACAGGTTCTTTAAATCAGCCCCAGCATTTT. This sequence encodes CASSSSPTTGSLNQPQHF.

The chain carries TRBV19 and TRBJ1-5; 7 nucleotides line up with TRBD1. J was trimmed by 5 bases and V by 6 bases; bases with no gene match: 7. CDR1 LNHDA and CDR2 SQIVND come from the germline V gene (reference sequence). The CDR3 totals 14 residues. The CDR3 reads CASRRTGTHQPQHF. The CDR3 nucleotides read TGTGCCAGTAGGAGGACAGGTACGCATCAGCCCCAGCATTTT. The complete variable domain, with remaining parts taken from reference TRBV19 and TRBJ1-5, reads DGGITQSPKYLFRKEGQNVTLSCEQNLNHDAMYWYRQDPGQGLRLIYYSQIVNDFQKGDIAEGYSVSREKKESFPLTVTSAQKNPTAFYLCASRRTGTHQPQHFGDGTRLSIL.

CDR3 protein: CASSWTGGTNQPQHF. In nucleotides, the CDR3 is TGTGCCAGCAGTTGGACAGGGGGGACCAATCAGCCCCAGCATTTT. The chain is built from TRBV27 and TRBJ1-5, with 10 nucleotides matching TRBD1. This CDR3 has 15 amino acids. With 4 bases clipped from V and 3 bases from J, the junction kept 3 bases outside the gene matches. Looked up from germline, CDR1 is MNHEY and CDR2 is SMNVEV (reference sequence).

This clone has a handful of counts. This chain connects TRBV6-1 to TRBJ1-3, with D possibly TRBD1 on 6 matching bases. Germline assignment: CDR1 MNHNS and CDR2 SASEGT. This CDR3 has 15 amino acids. Trimming removed 4 bases at V and 1 base at J, with 11 bases between. CDR3 sequence (DNA): TGTGCCAGCAGTGGGGGGCGGTTTTCTGGAAACACCATATATTTT. It translates to CASSGGRFSGNTIYF.

The chain joins TRBV30 to TRBJ2-1, with D possibly matching TRBD1 (7 bases). Per the germline V gene, CDR1 is GTSNPN and CDR2 is SVGIG (reference sequence). V gave up 3 bases and J gave up 3 bases, with 9 bases separating them. This CDR3 spans 13 amino acids. CDR3: CAWSQGGYNEQFF. The CDR3 DNA is TGTGCCTGGAGCCAGGGGGGCTACAATGAGCAGTTCTTC.

J is TRBJ1-5 and V is TRBV28; TRBD1 agrees at 9 bases. Germline assignment: CDR1 MDHEN and CDR2 SYDVKM. V was clipped by 3 bases and J by 6 bases; unmatched bases: 6. CDR3 length equals 15 residues. DNA of the CDR3: TGTGCCAGCAGTTTTAGTACAGGGGGCGTTCAGCCCCAGCATTTT. Translation: CASSFSTGGVQPQHF.

This clone was detected only a few times. The chain employs TRBV7-9 and TRBJ2-5; 10 positions match TRBD2. Per the germline V gene, CDR1 is SEHNR and CDR2 is FQNEAQ (reference sequence). V shed 0 bases and J 6 bases; nucleotides not matched to a gene: 16. This CDR3 is 19 amino acids long. CDR3 residues: CASSLAGLAGAPQQKTQYF. The CDR3 DNA sequence: TGTGCCAGCAGCTTAGCGGGGCTAGCGGGGGCCCCTCAACAAAAGACCCAGTACTTC.

The rearrangement links TRBV27 to TRBJ2-1; no reliable D call. The germline V and J ends were trimmed by 6 bases and 5 bases, with 8 bases remaining between them. Germline V lookup: CDR1 MNHEY, CDR2 SMNVEV (reference sequence). The CDR3 contains 12 residues. The CDR3 nucleotides are TGTGCCAGCAGCTACCTGAACAATGAGCAGTTCTTC. Protein sequence: CASSYLNNEQFF.

The CDR3: CASSLAGAYNEQFF. The CDR3 DNA sequence: TGTGCCAGTAGCTTAGCGGGAGCCTACAATGAGCAGTTCTTC. The chain employs TRBV19 and TRBJ2-1; 9 positions agree with TRBD2. After removal of 6 bases from V and 2 bases from J, the junction contained 2 bases not matched to a gene. In germline, CDR1 is LNHDA, CDR2 SQIVND (reference sequence). The CDR3 is made up of 14 amino acids.

CDR3 amino acids: CASSTGRYGYTF. In DNA, the CDR3 is TGTGCCAGCAGTACAGGGCGCTATGGCTACACCTTC. V gene TRBV6-5 combines with J gene TRBJ1-2, with TRBD1 as a possible D gene (6 bases). Germline lookup yields CDR1 MNHEY and CDR2 SVGAGI. This CDR3 comprises 12 residues. The V end was cut by 5 bases, the J end by 4 bases, with 8 bases between.

J is TRBJ1-1 and V is TRBV19; D unresolved. Trimming left V 8 bases short and J 3 bases short, with 13 bases between. CDR1 and CDR2 from the germline V gene are LNHDA and SQIVND (reference sequence). The CDR3 has 13 residues. The CDR3 DNA is TGTGCCAGTGCCTTTTGGGAGGACACTGAAGCTTTCTTT. Translating it yields CASAFWEDTEAFF.

The chain links TRBV10-1 to TRBJ2-7; possibly TRBD1 for D (5 bases). CDR3 length: 12 residues. Trimming removed 6 bases from V and 3 bases from J, with 9 bases in between. Germline values: CDR1 WNHNN, CDR2 SYGVQD (reference sequence). CDR3: CASSHDSYEQYF. The CDR3 bases are TGCGCCAGCAGCCACGACAGCTACGAGCAGTACTTC.

V usage is TRBV19 and J usage is TRBJ2-1; 7 bases line up with TRBD1. This CDR3 has 13 residues. The junction had 5 bases not matched to a gene; V was cut back by 5 bases and J by 7 bases. Germline V gene sequence: CDR1 LNHDA, CDR2 SQIVND (reference sequence). The CDR3 reads CASSSGGRNEQFF. In nucleotides, the CDR3 is TGTGCCAGTAGTTCAGGGGGTCGTAATGAGCAGTTCTTC.

This chain links TRBV7-9 with TRBJ2-1, with 10 bases aligning to TRBD2. The CDR3 is 17 amino acids. Unmatched junction bases numbered 13, after V lost 5 bases and J lost 6 bases. Germline V gives CDR1 SEHNR, CDR2 FQNEAQ (reference sequence). CDR3 in amino acids: CASSNTGRLAGANEQFF. DNA of the CDR3: TGTGCCAGCAGCAATACCGGGCGGCTAGCGGGGGCCAATGAGCAGTTCTTC. Variable domain in full (rest from reference TRBV7-9 and TRBJ2-1): DTGVSQNPRHKITKRGQNVTFRCDPISEHNRLYWYRQTLGQGPEFLTYFQNEAQLEKSRLLSDRFSAERPKGSFSTLEIQRTEQGDSAMYLCASSNTGRLAGANEQFFGPGTRLTVL.

About this clone: Additional DNA sequences in this sample encode the identical CDR3. The chain carries TRBV4-1 and TRBJ2-7; possible D gene TRBD2, 6 bases. Germline CDR1 MGHRA, CDR2 YSYEKL. The ends were cut back, 0 bases at V and 4 bases at J, with 7 bases in the middle. The CDR3 extends over 13 amino acids. CDR3 in amino acids: CASSQDRGYEQYF. DNA for the CDR3: TGCGCCAGCAGCCAAGATCGGGGGTACGAGCAGTACTTC.

In its sample, this clone was seen once. The J gene is TRBJ2-7, the V gene TRBV5-1, with TRBD2 matching over 7 bases. Germline values: CDR1 SGHRS, CDR2 YFSETQ. This CDR3 comprises 14 residues. V lost 0 bases to trimming and J lost 3 bases; unmatched junction nucleotides: 3. CDR3 region: CASSLAGGNYEQYF. The CDR3 DNA follows: TGCGCCAGCAGCTTGGCGGGGGGAAACTACGAGCAGTACTTC. The whole variable domain, filled in from reference TRBV5-1 and TRBJ2-7, reads KAGVTQTPRYLIKTRGQQVTLSCSPISGHRSVSWYQQTPGQGLQFLFEYFSETQRNKGNFPGRFSGRQFSNSRSEMNVSTLELGDSALYLCASSLAGGNYEQYFGPGTRLTVT.

Concerning this clone: The sample has other DNA sequences that encode this CDR3 too. V is TRBV19 and J is TRBJ2-7; TRBD2 is a possible D gene (6 bases). CDR3 length: 13 amino acids. Germline loops: CDR1 LNHDA, CDR2 SQIVND (reference sequence). V lost 3 bases, J lost 2 bases, and 8 bases lay in between. CDR3 in amino acids: CASSIGGTYEQYF. The CDR3 coding sequence is TGTGCCAGTAGTATCGGGGGAACCTACGAGCAGTACTTC.